What follows are 25 T cell receptor beta chains derived from one specimen sequenced in a study of cytomegalovirus exposure and HLA in healthy donors. 60 Vbeta and 13 Jbeta primers were used in PCR. The assay was immunoSEQ multiplex PCR, and TCRdb's table has in-frame clones only and misses some. The sample records roughly 100,000 clones, roughly 80% being singletons. What was sequenced was PBMCs. The receptor source for this set is a middle-aged man in good health and CMV-seronegative.

This rearrangement joins TRBV19 to TRBJ1-2, with D uncertain. This CDR3 has 14 residues. Trimming cost V 2 bases and J 3 bases, with 10 bases left between them. The germline CDR1 and CDR2 sequences are LNHDA and SQIVND (reference sequence). The CDR3 DNA reads TGTGCCAGTAGTATACGCGGCACCTACTATGGCTACACCTTC. Protein: CASSIRGTYYGYTF.

J is TRBJ2-7 and V is TRBV28, with 9 bases aligning to TRBD1. V shed 6 bases and J 5 bases; nucleotides not matched to a gene: 8. Germline-derived CDR1 and CDR2 are MDHEN and SYDVKM. The CDR3 runs 14 residues. The CDR3 DNA is TGTGCCAGCAGGAACACAGGGGGCCGGGACGAGCAGTACTTC. It is translated as CASRNTGGRDEQYF. Combining the CDR3 with reference TRBV28 and TRBJ2-7 gives the whole variable domain DVKVTQSSRYLVKRTGEKVFLECVQDMDHENMFWYRQDPGLGLRLIYFSYDVKMKEKGDIPEGYSVSREKKERFSLILESASTNQTSMYLCASRNTGGRDEQYFGPGTRLTVT.

The CDR3: CATSISTRGITEAFF. The CDR3 DNA follows: TGTGCCACCTCGATATCGACCAGGGGAATCACTGAAGCTTTCTTT. The genes are TRBV7-6 and TRBJ1-1; the D gene is possibly TRBD1 (6 bases). Per germline, CDR1 SGHVS and CDR2 FNYEAQ. The CDR3 is 15 residues long. The V gene lost 10 bases and the J gene lost 4 bases, with 22 bases spanning the gap.

The chain is built from TRBV7-2 and TRBJ2-3; D unclear. CDR1 and CDR2 (germline): SGHTA, FQGNSA. Trimming left V 2 bases short and J 2 bases short, with 11 bases between. This CDR3 is built from 15 residues. CDR3 residues: CASSLFGQVTDTQYF. CDR3 in DNA: TGTGCCAGCAGCTTATTTGGGCAGGTCACAGATACGCAGTATTTT. The full variable domain, its missing parts supplied by reference TRBV7-2 and TRBJ2-3, is GAGVSQSPSNKVTEKGKDVELRCDPISGHTALYWYRQSLGQGLEFLIYFQGNSAPDKSGLPSDRFSAERTGGSVSTLTIQRTQQEDSAVYLCASSLFGQVTDTQYFGPGTRLTVL.

This clone was picked up a small number of times. The chain couples TRBV7-6 to TRBJ2-7; 15 nucleotides align to TRBD2. The germline gives CDR1 SGHVS, CDR2 FNYEAQ. This CDR3 contains 19 residues. The V gene end was trimmed by 5 bases and the J gene end by 1 base; junction bases not matched to a gene: 12. CDR3 loop: CASSGGLAGGPLGSYEQYF. The CDR3 bases are TGTGCCAGCAGCGGGGGACTAGCGGGGGGTCCTTTGGGGTCCTACGAGCAGTACTTC. Full variable domain (rest looked up from reference TRBV7-6 and TRBJ2-7): GAGVSQSPRYKVTKRGQDVALRCDPISGHVSLYWYRQALGQGPEFLTYFNYEAQQDKSGLPNDRFSAERPEGSISTLTIQRTEQRDSAMYRCASSGGLAGGPLGSYEQYFGPGTRLTVT.

The rearrangement links TRBV12-2 to TRBJ2-3; the table's TRBD2 call for D was not verified on the DNA. TRBV12-2 is a pseudogene segment. The CDR3 is 16 residues long. CDR3 nucleotide sequence: TGTGCAAGTCGCTTAGTCCGCGGGGGGGCCGCAGATACGCAGTATTTT. Translating it yields CASRLVRGGAADTQYF.

The rearrangement uses TRBV19 and TRBJ2-5; D possibly corresponds to TRBD2 (5 bases). CDR3 size: 14 residues. V was clipped by 5 bases and J by 5 bases, with 15 bases between them. CDR1 and CDR2 (germline): LNHDA, SQIVND (reference sequence). The CDR3: CASSQPGVRETQYF. The CDR3 region has the DNA TGTGCCAGTAGTCAACCCGGGGTCCGTGAGACCCAGTACTTC. Together with reference TRBV19 and TRBJ2-5, the CDR3 gives the full variable domain: DGGITQSPKYLFRKEGQNVTLSCEQNLNHDAMYWYRQDPGQGLRLIYYSQIVNDFQKGDIAEGYSVSREKKESFPLTVTSAQKNPTAFYLCASSQPGVRETQYFGPGTRLLVL.

The rearrangement links TRBV11-2 to TRBJ2-7; D is uncertain. V lost 3 bases and J lost 5, with 11 bases in between. Germline-derived CDR1 and CDR2 are SGHAT and FQNNGV. The CDR3 contains 13 residues. DNA for the CDR3: TGTGCCAGCAGCTTTCGAGTTTCCAACGAGCAGTACTTC. Its protein is CASSFRVSNEQYF.

This chain joins TRBV4-2 and TRBJ1-1; TRBD1 might be the D (5 bases). Germline values: CDR1 LGHNA, CDR2 YNFKEQ. Trimming removed 3 bases from V and 2 bases from J, with 13 bases in between. The CDR3 contains 15 residues. CDR3 bases: TGTGCCAGCAGCCATCAGGGATTGGTAAACACTGAAGCTTTCTTT. Residues: CASSHQGLVNTEAFF.

Only one count was recorded for this clone. This sequence joins TRBV5-4 and TRBJ1-1; TRBD1 might be the D (5 bases). The CDR3 is 14 amino acids. The germline V and J ends were trimmed by 1 base and 8 bases, with 15 bases remaining between them. Germline CDR1 reads SGHNT; CDR2 reads YYREEE (reference sequence). CDR3 residues: CASSLLSGKVEAFF. In DNA, the CDR3 is TGTGCCAGCAGCTTGCTTTCAGGGAAAGTAGAAGCTTTCTTT.

The chain is built from TRBV19 and TRBJ1-4; D is ambiguous. Trimming removed 3 bases from V and 4 bases from J, with 9 bases in between. Germline CDR1 LNHDA, CDR2 SQIVND (reference sequence). This CDR3 is built from 14 residues. The CDR3, as DNA: TGTGCCAGTAGTATGGCGGGAGGTAATGAAAAACTGTTTTTT. Its translation is CASSMAGGNEKLFF.

This chain joins TRBV29-1 and TRBJ2-1, with a possible D match to TRBD1 (6 bases). CDR1 is SQVTM and CDR2 is ANQGSEA in the germline V gene. Trimming cost V 5 bases and J 0 bases, with 14 bases left between them. This CDR3 region has 15 residues. This CDR3 is CSVTGSFNSYNEQFF. CDR3 in DNA: TGCAGCGTTACAGGGTCCTTTAACTCCTACAATGAGCAGTTCTTC.

The chain employs TRBV19 and TRBJ1-1, with D perhaps TRBD1 (5 bases). Germline V gene lookup returns CDR1 LNHDA and CDR2 SQIVND (reference sequence). The CDR3 loop spans 14 amino acids. Between the trimmed V and J ends, which lost 5 bases and 5 bases, there was a span of 15 bases. Written as DNA, the CDR3 is TGTGCCAGTAGTGAGGGACCCGCGGGAACTGAAGCTTTCTTT. Encoded protein: CASSEGPAGTEAFF.

The CDR3 sequence: CASSFLGTSNEQFF. The CDR3 region has the DNA TGTGCCAGCAGCTTTTTGGGGACTAGCAATGAGCAGTTCTTC. The V call is TRBV7-3, the J call TRBJ2-1, with 8 bases that match TRBD2. CDR1 and CDR2 from the germline V gene are SGHTA and FQGTGA. Losses at the gene ends were 3 bases for V and 6 bases for J; bases not matched to a gene: 4. The length of the CDR3 is 14 residues.

The chain joins TRBV19 to TRBJ2-6, with D perhaps matching TRBD1 (5 bases). Trimming took 10 bases from V and 1 from J, leaving 20 bases between them. The CDR3 loop spans 17 amino acids. CDR1 and CDR2 from the germline V gene are LNHDA and SQIVND (reference sequence). DNA for the CDR3: TGTGCCACCGGCCCGGGTCGTAAGGGGTCTGGGGCCAACGTCCTGACTTTC. Protein product: CATGPGRKGSGANVLTF. The variable domain in full, with the rest retrieved from reference TRBV19 and TRBJ2-6, is DGGITQSPKYLFRKEGQNVTLSCEQNLNHDAMYWYRQDPGQGLRLIYYSQIVNDFQKGDIAEGYSVSREKKESFPLTVTSAQKNPTAFYLCATGPGRKGSGANVLTFGAGSRLTVL.

This clone appeared a few times. The genes are TRBV10-1 and TRBJ2-7, with 8 bases lining up with TRBD1. The CDR3 is 22 residues long. Trimming at V came to 7 bases and at J to 4 bases, leaving 33 bases not matched to a gene. Germline-derived CDR1 and CDR2 are WNHNN and SYGVQD (reference sequence). CDR3: CASIGASVGVILVRTGKYEQYF. Here the CDR3 DNA reads TGCGCCAGCATTGGAGCGTCCGTGGGAGTTATTCTGGTTAGGACAGGGAAATACGAGCAGTACTTC.

This clone is a singleton in its sample. The genes are TRBV10-3 and TRBJ2-7; TRBD2 aligns across 8 bases. Unmatched junction bases numbered 7, after V lost 6 bases and J lost 0 bases. CDR1 and CDR2 from the germline V gene are ENHRY and SYGVKD. The CDR3 consists of 15 residues. CDR3 loop: CAIRRTSGSSYEQYF. CDR3 DNA: TGTGCCATCAGGAGAACTAGCGGTAGCTCCTACGAGCAGTACTTC.

The V gene is TRBV4-1, the J gene TRBJ2-1; TRBD2 matches 7 bases. CDR1 is MGHRA and CDR2 is YSYEKL in the germline V gene. Trimming at V came to 2 bases and at J to 7 bases, leaving 8 bases not matched to a gene. The CDR3 contains 15 residues. CDR3 in DNA: TGCGCCAGCAGCCAACCTAGGGAGGGAAGGAATGAGCAGTTCTTC. This translates into CASSQPREGRNEQFF.

The chain carries TRBV30 and TRBJ2-7, with 7 bases that match TRBD1. V lost 4 bases, J lost 0 bases, and 3 bases stayed unmatched. Germline V lookup: CDR1 GTSNPN, CDR2 SVGIG (reference sequence). The CDR3 extends over 13 amino acids. The DNA for the CDR3 is TGTGCCTGGACCCACAGGGGCTCCTACGAGCAGTACTTC. Encoded protein: CAWTHRGSYEQYF. The full variable domain, rest sourced from reference TRBV30 and TRBJ2-7, is SQTIHQWPATLVQPVGSPLSLECTVEGTSNPNLYWYRQAAGRGLQLLFYSVGIGQISSEVPQNLSASRPQDRQFILSSKKLLLSDSGFYLCAWTHRGSYEQYFGPGTRLTVT.

This clone is a singleton in its sample. This chain uses TRBV4-1 with TRBJ1-1; 11 nucleotides align to TRBD1. Germline assignment: CDR1 MGHRA and CDR2 YSYEKL. This CDR3 has 16 amino acids. With V trimmed by 0 bases and J by 4 bases, 4 bases remained unmatched. CDR3 protein: CASSQDPGTGGTEAFF. CDR3 bases: TGCGCCAGCAGCCAAGATCCCGGGACAGGGGGCACTGAAGCTTTCTTT.

This clone was counted a single time. The chain joins TRBV10-2 to TRBJ1-1; the D gene is possibly TRBD1 (6 bases). V was pared by 8 bases and J by 5 bases, with 15 bases between. The CDR3 sequence is 13 residues long. The germline V gene has CDR1 WSHSY and CDR2 SAAADI. CDR3 DNA sequence: TGCGCCAGCGCTTCCCCAGGGGATACTGAAGCTTTCTTT. This sequence encodes CASASPGDTEAFF.

The chain recombines TRBV2 with TRBJ2-4; D gene uncertain. Looked up from germline, CDR1 is SNHLY and CDR2 is FYNNEI. This CDR3 has 11 residues. The ends were cut back, 7 bases at V and 2 bases at J, with 3 bases in the middle. The CDR3: CASTSKNIQYF. DNA of the CDR3: TGTGCCAGCACGTCCAAAAACATTCAGTACTTC.

This clone was counted only a few times. The rearrangement links TRBV7-6 to TRBJ1-3; no definite D call. The germline gives CDR1 SGHVS, CDR2 FNYEAQ. Trimming removed 3 bases from V and 1 base from J, with 13 bases in between. CDR3 length: 16 amino acids. CDR3 protein: CASSFEAATSGNTIYF. The CDR3 DNA reads as TGTGCCAGCAGCTTTGAGGCAGCGACTTCTGGAAACACCATATATTTT.

The chain couples TRBV6-5 to TRBJ1-5; 7 bases align to TRBD1. The CDR3 length is 15 residues. The junction had 6 bases not matched to a gene; V was cut back by 5 bases and J by 2 bases. From germline, CDR1 is MNHEY and CDR2 SVGAGI. CDR3 sequence: CASSRNRGGNQPQHF. The CDR3 nucleotides read TGTGCCAGCAGTAGGAACAGGGGTGGCAATCAGCCCCAGCATTTT.

The chain's CDR3 is CASSVEGNQETQYF. The CDR3, as DNA: TGTGCCAGCAGCGTAGAGGGGAACCAAGAGACCCAGTACTTC. J is TRBJ2-5 and V is TRBV9; D may be TRBD1 (5 bases). The germline V gene encodes CDR1 SGDLS and CDR2 YYNGEE. Trimming removed 0 bases from V and 0 bases from J, with 6 bases in between. The CDR3 is 14 amino acids.